This TCR beta chain derives from a study of blood T cells in healthy people across ages. CDR1 is MDHEN, CDR2 SYDVKM, per germline. The CDR3 totals 17 residues. Next came a second PCR, run for about 6 to 12 cycles, which used a sample-barcoded 5' primer along with a J-beta primer mix. TCRdb itself ran the 5' RACE reads through MiXCR, one entry per CDR3 protein. The table lists some 1.7 million distinct CDR3 sequences, roughly 27% of them singletons. The chain couples TRBV28 to TRBJ2-7; TRBD2 agrees at 15 bases. The DNA end lines up better with TRBJ2-5; the J call may be wrong. The specimen sequenced was blood. This clonotype was sampled from a woman aged 25 to 39 in good health. For the CDR3, the DNA is TGTGCCAGCAGTTCCGGCGGACTAGCGGGGGGGCTTAAGACCCAGTACTTC. It is translated as CASSSGGLAGGLKTQYF.